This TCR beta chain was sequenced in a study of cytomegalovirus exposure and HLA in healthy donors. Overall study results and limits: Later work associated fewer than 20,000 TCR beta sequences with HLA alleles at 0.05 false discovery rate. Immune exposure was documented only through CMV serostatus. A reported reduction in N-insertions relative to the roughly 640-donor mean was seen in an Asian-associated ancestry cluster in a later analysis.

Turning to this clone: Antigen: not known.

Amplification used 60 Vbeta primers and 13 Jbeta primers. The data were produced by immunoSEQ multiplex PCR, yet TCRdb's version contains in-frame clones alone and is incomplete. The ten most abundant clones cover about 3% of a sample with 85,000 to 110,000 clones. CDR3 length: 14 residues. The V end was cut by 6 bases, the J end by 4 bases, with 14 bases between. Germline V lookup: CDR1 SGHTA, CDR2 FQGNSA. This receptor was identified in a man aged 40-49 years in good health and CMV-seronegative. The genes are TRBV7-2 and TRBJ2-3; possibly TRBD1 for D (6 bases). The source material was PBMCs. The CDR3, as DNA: TGTGCCAGCAGTCAGATGGGGGCCTCAGATACGCAGTATTTT. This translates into CASSQMGASDTQYF. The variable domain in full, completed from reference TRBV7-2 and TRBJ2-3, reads GAGVSQSPSNKVTEKGKDVELRCDPISGHTALYWYRQSLGQGLEFLIYFQGNSAPDKSGLPSDRFSAERTGGSVSTLTIQRTQQEDSAVYLCASSQMGASDTQYFGPGTRLTVL.